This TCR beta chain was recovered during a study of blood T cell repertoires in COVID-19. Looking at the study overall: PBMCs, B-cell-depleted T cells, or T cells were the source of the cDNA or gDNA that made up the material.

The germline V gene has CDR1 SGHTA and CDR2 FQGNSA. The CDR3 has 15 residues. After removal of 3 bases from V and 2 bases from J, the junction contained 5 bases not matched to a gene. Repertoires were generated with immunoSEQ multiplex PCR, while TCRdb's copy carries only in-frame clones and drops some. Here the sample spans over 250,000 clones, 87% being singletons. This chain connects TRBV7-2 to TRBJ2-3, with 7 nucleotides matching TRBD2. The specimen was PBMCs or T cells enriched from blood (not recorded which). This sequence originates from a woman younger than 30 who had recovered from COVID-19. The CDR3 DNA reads TGTGCCAGCAGCTTCACTAGCGCTCACACAGATACGCAGTATTTT. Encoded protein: CASSFTSAHTDTQYF. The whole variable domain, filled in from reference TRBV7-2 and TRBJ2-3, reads GAGVSQSPSNKVTEKGKDVELRCDPISGHTALYWYRQSLGQGLEFLIYFQGNSAPDKSGLPSDRFSAERTGGSVSTLTIQRTQQEDSAVYLCASSFTSAHTDTQYFGPGTRLTVL.